Below, 32 T cell receptor beta chains from the same sample are listed, as sequenced in a study of STAT5B mutations in CD4+ large granular lymphocyte leukemia. Libraries were prepared by immunoSEQ multiplex PCR; TCRdb keeps only in-frame clonotypes and omits some of them. Altogether approximately 27,000 clones are present, 81% being singletons, with the ten largest covering 0.25% to 0.35%. The sample taken for sequencing was CD4+ T cells from blood buffy coats. Receptor source: a human donor in good health.

The chain employs TRBV5-8 and TRBJ1-4; TRBD1 might be the D (6 bases). Germline CDR1 SGHTS, CDR2 YDEGEE. V was pared by 1 base and J by 8 bases, with 12 bases between. This CDR3 comprises 14 residues. The CDR3 loop is CASSLQGIGEKLFF. CDR3 bases: TGTGCCAGCAGCTTGCAGGGGATTGGAGAAAAACTGTTTTTT.

The CDR3: CASSFKNPYEQYF. The CDR3 DNA reads TGTGCCAGCAGCTTCAAAAATCCCTACGAGCAGTACTTC. The rearrangement joins TRBV7-4 to TRBJ2-7; D gene uncertain. Per germline, CDR1 SGHVT and CDR2 SQSDAQ. The germline V and J ends were trimmed by 3 bases and 2 bases, with 8 bases remaining between them. The CDR3 is 13 amino acids.

CDR3 bases: TGTGCCAGCAGCAAAGCGCTTTGGGAGACCCAGTACTTC. It is translated as CASSKALWETQYF. The chain employs TRBV21-1 and TRBJ2-5. TRBV21-1 is annotated as a pseudogene. This CDR3 spans 13 amino acids.

The chain couples TRBV6-5 to TRBJ1-5; 7 positions agree with TRBD1. The germline gives CDR1 MNHEY, CDR2 SVGAGI. V lost 6 bases, J lost 7 bases, and 6 bases stayed unmatched. The CDR3 is made up of 13 amino acids. The CDR3 region is CASSDRVGQPQHF. The DNA for the CDR3 is TGTGCCAGCAGCGACAGGGTTGGGCAGCCCCAGCATTTT.

The V and J genes are TRBV5-8 and TRBJ1-2, with D possibly being TRBD1 (5 bases). V lost 3 bases, J lost 2 bases, and 11 bases lay in between. This CDR3 comprises 14 residues. Per the germline V gene, CDR1 is SGHTS and CDR2 is YDEGEE. This CDR3 reads CASSSDTGNYGYTF. The CDR3 DNA follows: TGTGCCAGCAGCTCGGACACCGGGAACTATGGCTACACCTTC.

This chain joins TRBV2 and TRBJ1-2; TRBD1 agrees at 7 bases. V shed 6 bases and J 4 bases; nucleotides not matched to a gene: 8. The CDR3 runs 14 residues. Germline V lookup: CDR1 SNHLY, CDR2 FYNNEI. The CDR3 loop reads CASSKEQGPYGYTF. The CDR3 coding sequence is TGTGCCAGCAGCAAAGAACAGGGGCCCTATGGCTACACCTTC.

This clone was recorded a few times. The chain has TRBV11-2 and TRBJ1-5, with D hard to call. The CDR3 length is 14 residues. CDR1 SGHAT and CDR2 FQNNGV come from the germline V gene. V was shortened by 5 bases and J by 7 bases, with 15 bases between the two germline ends. CDR3 sequence reads: CASSLGLGRQPQHF. CDR3 bases: TGTGCCAGCAGCCTCGGCCTTGGGCGACAGCCCCAGCATTTT.

The sample holds one count of this clone. The chain employs TRBV9 and TRBJ1-3, with 12 positions matching TRBD1. Germline V CDR1 and CDR2: SGDLS, YYNGEE. J gave up 4 bases and V 0 bases, and 5 bases lay outside the gene matches. The CDR3 runs to 17 residues. The CDR3 coding sequence is TGTGCCAGCAGCGTAGCGGGGACAGGGGGCAGGGGAAACACCATATATTTT. This codes for CASSVAGTGGRGNTIYF.

The chain carries TRBV10-1 and TRBJ2-1; TRBD1 is a possible D gene (6 bases). V lost 0 bases and J 8 bases, leaving 23 bases between the germline ends. Germline CDR1 and CDR2: WNHNN and SYGVQD (reference sequence). CDR3 length: 18 amino acids. The DNA of the CDR3 is TGCGCCAGCAGTGAGTCTTTTGGGGTGGGGGCGGACGCAGATGAGCAGTTCTTC. This codes for CASSESFGVGADADEQFF.

This rearrangement joins TRBV6-6 to TRBJ1-2, with TRBD1 matching 11 bases. CDR1 and CDR2 (germline): MNHNY, SVGAGI (reference sequence). This CDR3 is 14 amino acids long. Trimming at V came to 10 bases and at J to 4 bases, leaving 8 bases not matched to a gene. The CDR3 spells CATLRGQGVYGYTF. The CDR3 coding sequence is TGTGCCACCCTGAGGGGACAGGGGGTCTATGGCTACACCTTC.

The J gene is TRBJ2-1, the V gene TRBV10-1; D is perhaps TRBD2 (6 bases). V dropped 0 bases and J dropped 2 bases, with 11 bases sitting between them. This CDR3 comprises 16 residues. The germline V gene encodes CDR1 WNHNN and CDR2 SYGVQD (reference sequence). The CDR3 DNA sequence: TGCGCCAGCAGTGAGTCTCGCGGGGAGACCTACAATGAGCAGTTCTTC. Protein: CASSESRGETYNEQFF.

The chain uses TRBV12-5 and TRBJ2-3, with a possible D match to TRBD2 (6 bases). The V end was cut by 3 bases, the J end by 5 bases, with 9 bases between. CDR1 and CDR2 (germline): LGHNT, FRNRAP. The CDR3 consists of 13 residues. The CDR3 loop reads CASGFQGGDTQYF. For the CDR3, the DNA is TGTGCTAGTGGTTTCCAGGGAGGAGATACGCAGTATTTT. The full variable domain, rest sourced from reference TRBV12-5 and TRBJ2-3, is DARVTQTPRHKVTEMGQEVTMRCQPILGHNTVFWYRQTMMQGLELLAYFRNRAPLDDSGMPKDRFSAEMPDATLATLKIQPSEPRDSAVYFCASGFQGGDTQYFGPGTRLTVL.

Here the CDR3 reads CSVTGALLGDEQFF. In nucleotides, the CDR3 is TGCAGCGTTACAGGGGCCCTCCTTGGGGATGAGCAGTTCTTC. The chain combines TRBV29-1 with TRBJ2-1, with 7 bases aligning to TRBD1. Germline V gene data show CDR1 as SQVTM and CDR2 as ANQGSEA. This CDR3 is 14 amino acids long. V shed 5 bases and J 8 bases; nucleotides not matched to a gene: 12.

This clone has just a few counts. The V gene is TRBV13, the J gene TRBJ2-2; D remains unclear. Trimming stripped 4 bases from V and 3 bases from J, with 6 bases between. The CDR3 sequence is 13 residues long. Germline values: CDR1 PRHDT, CDR2 FYEKMQ (reference sequence). CDR3 amino acids: CASSSPYTGELFF. DNA for the CDR3: TGTGCCAGCAGCTCCCCTTACACCGGGGAGCTGTTTTTT.

This clone was detected only a few times. The chain couples TRBV30 to TRBJ1-5; possibly TRBD1 for D (6 bases). Germline CDR1 reads GTSNPN; CDR2 reads SVGIG (reference sequence). Trimming shortened V by 3 bases and J by 3 bases, and 15 bases separated the two germline ends. The CDR3 has 15 residues. The CDR3 nucleotides read TGTGCCTGGAGAGGAAGACAGGTCCCCAATCAGCCCCAGCATTTT. Amino acid sequence: CAWRGRQVPNQPQHF.

This chain uses TRBV7-2 with TRBJ2-5; TRBD2 is a possible D gene (5 bases). CDR1 and CDR2 (germline): SGHTA, FQGNSA. This CDR3 is 13 amino acids long. V dropped 3 bases and J dropped 5 bases, with 10 bases sitting between them. The CDR3 coding sequence is TGTGCCAGCAGCTTTGTGGGCGGGGAGACCCAGTACTTC. Amino acids: CASSFVGGETQYF.

This clone occurred once. The chain joins TRBV6-5 to TRBJ1-1; D unresolved. This CDR3 has 14 amino acids. Germline V gives CDR1 MNHEY, CDR2 SVGAGI. Trimming cost V 5 bases and J 4 bases, with 14 bases left between them. For the CDR3, the DNA is TGTGCCAGCAGTCCCCGGTGGCGCGGCACTGAAGCTTTCTTT. Its protein product is CASSPRWRGTEAFF.

The CDR3 nucleotides read TGTGCCAGCAGCCTGGGGACAGGGCTCCCGAACACTGAAGCTTTCTTT. Encoded protein: CASSLGTGLPNTEAFF. This chain uses TRBV5-5 with TRBJ1-1; 9 bases agree with TRBD1. Germline V gene sequence: CDR1 SGHKS, CDR2 YYEKEE (reference sequence). V lost 4 bases to trimming and J lost 1 base; unmatched junction nucleotides: 8. CDR3 length equals 16 residues. Full variable domain (missing parts from reference TRBV5-5 and TRBJ1-1): DAGVTQSPTHLIKTRGQQVTLRCSPISGHKSVSWYQQVLGQGPQFIFQYYEKEERGRGNFPDRFSARQFPNYSSELNVNALLLGDSALYLCASSLGTGLPNTEAFFGQGTRLTVV.

The chain couples TRBV7-2 to TRBJ2-5; the D is unclear. The CDR3 covers 15 residues. Germline V CDR1 and CDR2: SGHTA, FQGNSA. Trimming removed 1 base from V and 6 bases from J, with 15 bases in between. The CDR3 coding sequence is TGTGCCAGCAGCTTAGAGGGCCGGATGGGAAAGACCCAGTACTTC. Its protein is CASSLEGRMGKTQYF.

The rearrangement joins TRBV5-1 to TRBJ2-1; 7 bases agree with TRBD2. The CDR3 length is 15 residues. Germline CDR1 reads SGHRS; CDR2 reads YFSETQ. With V trimmed by 0 bases and J by 2 bases, 2 bases remained unmatched. CDR3 nucleotide sequence: TGCGCCAGCAGCTTGGACGGGAGGACCTACAATGAGCAGTTCTTC. Its protein is CASSLDGRTYNEQFF.

This clone was seen a few times. The chain uses TRBV11-2 and TRBJ1-5; the D is unclear. The CDR3 is 15 residues long. Germline loops: CDR1 SGHAT, CDR2 FQNNGV. V dropped 2 bases and J dropped 9 bases, with 17 bases sitting between them. CDR3 nucleotides: TGTGCCAGCAGCTTATCCCTAATACCTAGTCGGCCCCAGCATTTT. It is translated as CASSLSLIPSRPQHF.

This clone was seen more than once but under ten times. The chain is built from TRBV2 and TRBJ2-2; D gene unclear. The CDR3 has 13 residues. Trimming shortened V by 5 bases and J by 5 bases, and 9 bases separated the two germline ends. Germline assignment: CDR1 SNHLY and CDR2 FYNNEI. DNA for the CDR3: TGTGCCAGCAGTCTAAAGCAAACCGGGGAGCTGTTTTTT. Protein: CASSLKQTGELFF.

This clone was recorded once. The genes are TRBV7-9 and TRBJ2-3; D is perhaps TRBD1 (6 bases). Germline lookup yields CDR1 SEHNR and CDR2 FQNEAQ (reference sequence). This CDR3 has 14 amino acids. Between the trimmed V and J ends, which lost 5 bases and 2 bases, there was a span of 11 bases. CDR3 nucleotides: TGTGCCAGCAGCACCGACAGGTTCACAGATACGCAGTATTTT. Translation gives CASSTDRFTDTQYF.

V and J are TRBV6-6 and TRBJ2-7; 11 positions match TRBD1. Unmatched junction bases numbered 5, after V lost 6 bases and J lost 7 bases. CDR1 is MNHNY and CDR2 is SVGAGI in the germline V gene (reference sequence). This CDR3 is 13 amino acids long. The CDR3 DNA reads TGTGCCAGCAGGCGGACAGGGGGCTGGGAGCAGTACGTC. Translation gives CASRRTGGWEQYV.

The chain joins TRBV13 to TRBJ2-3; 14 nucleotides align to TRBD2. In germline, CDR1 is PRHDT, CDR2 FYEKMQ (reference sequence). The CDR3 has 18 residues. V lost 4 bases to trimming and J lost 4 bases; unmatched junction nucleotides: 10. In nucleotides, the CDR3 is TGTGCCAGCAGCTCCAGACTAGCGGGGGGGTATAAGGCAGATACGCAGTATTTT. It translates to CASSSRLAGGYKADTQYF.

This clone has more than one count but fewer than ten. The chain has TRBV7-9 and TRBJ1-3, with a tentative D call TRBD1 (5 bases). Germline assignment: CDR1 SEHNR and CDR2 FQNEAQ (reference sequence). This CDR3 is 11 amino acids long. V dropped 6 bases and J dropped 8 bases, with 8 bases sitting between them. The CDR3 is CASRQTDTIYF. CDR3 in DNA: TGTGCCAGCAGGCAGACAGACACCATATATTTT.

This chain uses TRBV19 with TRBJ2-3; the D gene could be TRBD1 or TRBD2 (6 bases each). CDR1 LNHDA and CDR2 SQIVND come from the germline V gene (reference sequence). V lost 3 bases and J lost 5, with 15 bases in between. CDR3 length equals 15 residues. The CDR3 loop reads CASSIPGGGRDTQYF. The CDR3, as DNA: TGTGCCAGTAGTATCCCAGGAGGGGGGAGAGATACGCAGTATTTT.

The gene calls are TRBV25-1 and TRBJ2-5, with a tentative D call TRBD2 (6 bases). CDR1 is MGHDK, CDR2 SYGVNS, per germline. V gave up 2 bases and J gave up 5 bases, with 15 bases separating them. The CDR3 length is 15 residues. CDR3 protein: CASSENGGSRETQYF. DNA for the CDR3: TGTGCCAGCAGTGAAAATGGGGGGAGTCGGGAGACCCAGTACTTC.

This clone was counted only a few times. The gene calls are TRBV6-1 and TRBJ1-2; no reliable D call. The V end lost 2 bases, the J end lost 4 bases, and 8 bases lay between the germline ends. CDR1 is MNHNS, CDR2 SASEGT, per germline. The CDR3 covers 13 residues. CDR3 nucleotide sequence: TGTGCCAGCAGTGAACAGAGCCCCTATGGCTACACCTTC. This sequence encodes CASSEQSPYGYTF.

CDR3 protein: CASTPPGGTQETQYF. As DNA, the CDR3 is TGTGCCAGCACCCCCCCCGGAGGTACTCAAGAGACCCAGTACTTC. J is TRBJ2-5 and V is TRBV5-4; tentative D call: TRBD2 (5 bases). CDR3 length: 15 residues. Trimming removed 6 bases from V and 2 bases from J, with 17 bases in between. Germline assignment: CDR1 SGHNT and CDR2 YYREEE (reference sequence).

The chain recombines TRBV6-1 with TRBJ2-7; no clear D gene. Trimming took 9 bases from V and 4 from J, leaving 7 bases between them. The CDR3 covers 10 residues. The germline V gene encodes CDR1 MNHNS and CDR2 SASEGT. This chain's CDR3 is CASGVYEQYF. The DNA of the CDR3 is TGTGCCAGTGGCGTTTACGAGCAGTACTTC.

CDR3 sequence reads: CASSPGTRSYNEQFF. As DNA, the CDR3 is TGTGCCAGCAGCCCCGGGACTAGAAGCTACAATGAGCAGTTCTTC. The chain employs TRBV9 and TRBJ2-1; TRBD2 matches 8 bases. CDR3 size: 15 residues. The germline V gene has CDR1 SGDLS and CDR2 YYNGEE. V shed 4 bases and J 3 bases; nucleotides not matched to a gene: 6. Together with reference TRBV9 and TRBJ2-1, the CDR3 gives the full variable domain: DSGVTQTPKHLITATGQRVTLRCSPRSGDLSVYWYQQSLDQGLQFLIQYYNGEERAKGNILERFSAQQFPDLHSELNLSSLELGDSALYFCASSPGTRSYNEQFFGPGTRLTVL.